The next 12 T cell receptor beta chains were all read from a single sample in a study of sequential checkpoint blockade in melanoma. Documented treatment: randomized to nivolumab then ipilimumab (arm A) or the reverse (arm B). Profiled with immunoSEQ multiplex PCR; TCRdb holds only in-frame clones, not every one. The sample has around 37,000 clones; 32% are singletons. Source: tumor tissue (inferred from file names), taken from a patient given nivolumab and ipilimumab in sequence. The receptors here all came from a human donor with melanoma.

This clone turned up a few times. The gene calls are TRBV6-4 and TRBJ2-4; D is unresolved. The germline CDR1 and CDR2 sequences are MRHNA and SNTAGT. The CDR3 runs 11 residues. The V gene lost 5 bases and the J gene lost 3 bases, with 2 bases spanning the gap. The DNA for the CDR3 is TGTGCCAGCAGTAACAAAAACATTCAGTACTTC. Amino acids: CASSNKNIQYF.

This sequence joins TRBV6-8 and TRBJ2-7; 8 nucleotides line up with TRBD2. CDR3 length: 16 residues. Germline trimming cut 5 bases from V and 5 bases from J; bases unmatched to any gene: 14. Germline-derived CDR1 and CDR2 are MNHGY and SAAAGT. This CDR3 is CASSNLPGGPADEQYF. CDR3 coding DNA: TGTGCCAGCAGTAACCTTCCGGGGGGGCCAGCGGACGAGCAGTACTTC.

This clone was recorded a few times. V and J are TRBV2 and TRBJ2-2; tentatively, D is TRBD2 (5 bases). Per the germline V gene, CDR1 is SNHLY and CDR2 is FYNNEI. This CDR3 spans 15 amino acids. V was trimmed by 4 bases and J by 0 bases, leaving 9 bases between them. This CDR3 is CASSASSTNTGELFF. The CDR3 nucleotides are TGTGCCAGCAGTGCTTCTAGCACGAACACCGGGGAGCTGTTTTTT.

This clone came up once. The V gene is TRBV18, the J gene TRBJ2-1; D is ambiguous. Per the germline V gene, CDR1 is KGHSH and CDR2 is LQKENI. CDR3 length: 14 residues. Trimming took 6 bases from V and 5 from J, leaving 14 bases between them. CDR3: CASSSGYQNNEQFF. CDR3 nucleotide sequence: TGTGCCAGCTCCTCTGGCTACCAGAACAATGAGCAGTTCTTC.

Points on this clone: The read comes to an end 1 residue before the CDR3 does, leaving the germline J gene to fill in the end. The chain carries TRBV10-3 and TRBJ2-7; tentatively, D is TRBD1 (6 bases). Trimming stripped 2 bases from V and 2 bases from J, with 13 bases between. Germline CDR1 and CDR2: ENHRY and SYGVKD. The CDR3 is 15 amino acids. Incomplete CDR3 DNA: TGTGCCATCAGTGAGGGACAGAGAACAGCCTACGAGCAGTAC. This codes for CAISEGQRTAYEQY. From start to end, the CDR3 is CAISEGQRTAYEQYF.

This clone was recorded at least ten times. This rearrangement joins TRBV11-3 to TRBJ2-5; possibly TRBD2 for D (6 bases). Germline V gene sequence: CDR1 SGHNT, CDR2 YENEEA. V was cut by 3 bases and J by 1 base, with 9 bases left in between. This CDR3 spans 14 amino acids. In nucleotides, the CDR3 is TGTGCCAGCAGCTTGGCGGGGACCCAAGAGACCCAGTACTTC. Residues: CASSLAGTQETQYF.

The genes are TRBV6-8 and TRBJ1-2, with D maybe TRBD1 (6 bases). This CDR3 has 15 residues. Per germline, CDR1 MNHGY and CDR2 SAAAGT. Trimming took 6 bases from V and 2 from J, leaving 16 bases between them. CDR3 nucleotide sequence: TGTGCCAGCAGCTTACGGGGGGGCGGAAACTATGGCTACACCTTC. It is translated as CASSLRGGGNYGYTF.

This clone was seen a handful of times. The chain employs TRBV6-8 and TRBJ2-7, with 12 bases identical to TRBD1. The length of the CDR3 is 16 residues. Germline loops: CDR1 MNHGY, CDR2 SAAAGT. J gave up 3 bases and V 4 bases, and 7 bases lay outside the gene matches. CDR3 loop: CASSSRGQGANYEQYF. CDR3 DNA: TGTGCCAGCAGTTCCAGGGGACAGGGGGCGAACTACGAGCAGTACTTC.

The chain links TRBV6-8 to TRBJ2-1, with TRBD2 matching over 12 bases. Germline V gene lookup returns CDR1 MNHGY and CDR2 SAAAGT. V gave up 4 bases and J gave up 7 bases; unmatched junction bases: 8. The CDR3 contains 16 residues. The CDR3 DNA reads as TGTGCCAGCAGTTCCCCTAGCGGGAGGGCCGGAAATGAGCAGTTCTTC. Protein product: CASSSPSGRAGNEQFF.

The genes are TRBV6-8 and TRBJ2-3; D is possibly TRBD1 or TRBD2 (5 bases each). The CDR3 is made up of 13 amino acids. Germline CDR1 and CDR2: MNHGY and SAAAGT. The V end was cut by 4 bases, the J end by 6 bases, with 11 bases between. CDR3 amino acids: CASSFREGDTQYF. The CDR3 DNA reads TGTGCCAGCAGTTTCCGCGAGGGGGATACGCAGTATTTT.

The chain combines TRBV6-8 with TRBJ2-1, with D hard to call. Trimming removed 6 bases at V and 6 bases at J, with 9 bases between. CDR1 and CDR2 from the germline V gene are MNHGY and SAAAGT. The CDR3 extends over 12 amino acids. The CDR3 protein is CASSLGANEQFF. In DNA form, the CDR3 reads TGTGCCAGCAGCCTAGGCGCCAATGAGCAGTTCTTC.

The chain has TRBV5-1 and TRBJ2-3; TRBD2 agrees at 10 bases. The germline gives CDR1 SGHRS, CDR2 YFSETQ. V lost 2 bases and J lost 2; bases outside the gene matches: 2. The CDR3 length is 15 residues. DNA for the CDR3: TGCGCCAGCAGCTTCCTAGCGGGGGACACAGATACGCAGTATTTT. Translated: CASSFLAGDTDTQYF.